The rows below give T cell receptor beta chains drawn from one sample of a study of control samples from healthy donors and cancer patients. Only in-frame clones appear in the TCRdb table, and some are missing; sequencing was by immunoSEQ multiplex PCR. The sample has roughly 50,000 clones; around 97% are singletons. The specimen was blood. The receptors derive from a woman in her thirties in good health. The CDR3 runs from the conserved cysteine through the conserved F or W. The D gene is left open where the match is weak. Clone size appears in some rows only: once, few, many, or a class for an expanded clone.

abundance	d_gene	j_gene	v_gene	CDR3aa
-	-	TRBJ2-2	TRBV7-2	CASSLAIGELFF
-	TRBD1	TRBJ1-4	TRBV7-9	CASSQGTGGFVTNEKLFF
-	-	TRBJ2-3	TRBV5-8	CASSSGHILTASVSTDTQYF
-	TRBD1	TRBJ1-5	TRBV2	CASRNQGGRIGNQPQHF
-	TRBD1	TRBJ1-5	TRBV7-2	CASSLVSGQGVGQPQHF
-	-	TRBJ1-1	TRBV19	CASSPGTANTEAFF
few	-	TRBJ2-3	TRBV6-2/TRBV6-3	CASSTAGTDTQYF
-	-	TRBJ2-7	TRBV4-1	CASSRVEGSSYEQYF
-	-	TRBJ2-3	TRBV29-1	CSVEGRSSTDTQYF
-	-	TRBJ2-1	TRBV28	CASSIWGSYNEQFF
-	-	TRBJ2-3	TRBV21-1	CASSSRIPIPSGRIDTQYF
few	TRBD1	TRBJ1-1	TRBV18	CASSRDRAVVTEAFF
-	-	TRBJ1-6	TRBV30	CAWSVQRGNSPLHF
-	TRBD2	TRBJ2-7	TRBV27	CASSLAGGPEQYF
-	TRBD1	TRBJ2-2	TRBV7-9	CASSLQGQGGSTGELFF
-	-	TRBJ2-1	TRBV5-4	CASSLDGGTYNEQFF
once	-	TRBJ2-1	TRBV6-5	CASMTLLHNEQFF
-	-	TRBJ2-7	TRBV6-1	CASSEIKDSTYEQYF
-	TRBD2	TRBJ2-7	TRBV9	CASSPSGIAAYEQYF
-	-	TRBJ2-7	TRBV27	CASSPQLYYEQYF
-	-	TRBJ1-3	TRBV12-5	CASGLGDGSGNTIYF
-	-	TRBJ1-1	TRBV18	CASSPEAILSEAFF
-	TRBD2	TRBJ2-7	TRBV6-1	CASSDFGGVTYEQYF
-	TRBD1	TRBJ1-2	TRBV7-2	CASSLRSGQGAYGYTF
-	-	TRBJ1-2	TRBV13	CASSLGQNYGYTF
-	-	TRBJ1-3	TRBV19	CASSIRVGISGNTIYF
-	TRBD2	TRBJ2-5	TRBV24-1	CATSDNRLAGGPIGETQYF
-	-	TRBJ1-4	TRBV6-5	CASSPSRFNEKLFF
-	TRBD2	TRBJ2-1	TRBV2	CASSSGTSAYNEQFF
-	TRBD1	TRBJ2-1	TRBV28	CASRQGNSYNEQFF